This T cell receptor (beta chain) derives from a study of tumor and adjacent non-tumor tissue in lung cancer. Study-level points and caveats: Significantly higher TCR diversity was found in tumor than normal lung.

Concerning this clonotype itself: Antigen unknown. At one boundary the junction diverges from the germline segment, which might be a read error.

Three rounds of nested PCR, following a modified ARM-PCR protocol, produced the TCRbeta library. A single record per CDR3 protein comes from TCRdb applying MiXCR to the multiplex PCR reads. The sample contains 75,000 to 80,000 distinct CDR3 sequences, roughly 80% of which appear only once. RNA was extracted from bulk tissue without any cell sorting. Germline V gene data show CDR1 as MNHNY and CDR2 as SVGAGI (reference sequence). The CDR3 consists of 15 residues. The clonotype comes from a woman between 50 and 59 years old with non-small cell lung cancer. Specimen: lung tumor tissue. This chain links TRBV6-6 with TRBJ2-2; 7 bases align to TRBD2. The CDR3 DNA follows: TGTGCCAGCAGTTGGACTAGGCCCAACACCGTGGAGCTGTTCTTT. Protein product: CASSWTRPNTVELFF.